These 5 T cell receptor beta chains were all obtained from the same sample, sequenced in a study of PD-L1 blockade in urothelial cancer. Sequencing was performed with immunoSEQ multiplex PCR; in TCRdb, only in-frame clones are kept and a portion is missing. The data show about 76,000 clones, 80% to 95% seen once. Time point indicated: peripheral blood 6 weeks after treatment start. Sequences were derived from PBMCs, sampled around atezolizumab (anti-PD-L1) treatment. The receptors were sampled from a woman of 80 years or more with urothelial cancer.

This chain joins TRBV28 and TRBJ1-3; tentative D call: TRBD1 (5 bases). This CDR3 spans 17 amino acids. Germline V gene data show CDR1 as MDHEN and CDR2 as SYDVKM. Trimming removed 8 bases at V and 0 bases at J, with 20 bases between. The CDR3 coding sequence is TGTGCCAGCTCCGAAGGGGCCACCTCCCACTCTGGAAACACCATATATTTT. This sequence encodes CASSEGATSHSGNTIYF.

This clone was picked up one time. The chain employs TRBV19 and TRBJ2-2; perhaps TRBD2 as D (6 bases). The CDR3 runs to 14 residues. Trimming cost V 2 bases and J 4 bases, with 8 bases left between them. Germline V gene lookup returns CDR1 LNHDA and CDR2 SQIVND (reference sequence). The CDR3 reads CASSITGGTGELFF. Here the CDR3 DNA reads TGTGCCAGTAGTATAACCGGGGGCACCGGGGAGCTGTTTTTT.

The chain employs TRBV4-1 and TRBJ1-1, with TRBD1 identical over 7 bases. The germline gives CDR1 MGHRA, CDR2 YSYEKL. The CDR3 runs 14 residues. Unmatched junction bases numbered 3, after V lost 4 bases and J lost 1 base. DNA for the CDR3: TGCGCCAGCAGCCCGGGACAGACGAACACTGAAGCTTTCTTT. It yields the protein CASSPGQTNTEAFF.

CDR3 coding DNA: TGCGCCAGCAGCTCGGGGTCAGGGGGTGACACTGAAGCTTTCTTT. Translating gives CASSSGSGGDTEAFF. The chain has TRBV5-1 and TRBJ1-1; TRBD1 aligns across 7 bases. CDR3 length: 15 amino acids. Trimming took 3 bases from V and 3 from J; bases not matched to a gene: 8. Per the germline V gene, CDR1 is SGHRS and CDR2 is YFSETQ.

The V call is TRBV7-3, the J call TRBJ2-3; tentative D call: TRBD2 (6 bases). V lost 8 bases, J lost 0 bases, and 9 bases lay in between. From germline, CDR1 is SGHTA and CDR2 FQGTGA. This CDR3 is built from 13 residues. CDR3 sequence: CASRSGSTDTQYF. CDR3 coding DNA: TGTGCCAGCCGGAGCGGGAGCACAGATACGCAGTATTTT. Full variable domain (outside the CDR3, taken from reference TRBV7-3 and TRBJ2-3): GAGVSQTPSNKVTEKGKYVELRCDPISGHTALYWYRQSLGQGPEFLIYFQGTGAADDSGLPNDRFFAVRPEGSVSTLKIQRTERGDSAVYLCASRSGSTDTQYFGPGTRLTVL.